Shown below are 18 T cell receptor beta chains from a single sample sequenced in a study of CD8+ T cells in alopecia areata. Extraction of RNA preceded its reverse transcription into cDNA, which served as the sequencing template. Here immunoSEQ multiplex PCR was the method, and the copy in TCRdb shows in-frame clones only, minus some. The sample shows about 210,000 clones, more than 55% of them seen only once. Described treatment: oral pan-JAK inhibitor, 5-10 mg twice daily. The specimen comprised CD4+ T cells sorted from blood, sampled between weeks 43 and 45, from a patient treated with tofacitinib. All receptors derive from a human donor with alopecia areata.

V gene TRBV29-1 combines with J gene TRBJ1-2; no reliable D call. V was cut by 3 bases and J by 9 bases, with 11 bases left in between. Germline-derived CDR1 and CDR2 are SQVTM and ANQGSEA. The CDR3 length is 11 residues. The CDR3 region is CSVDRELSYTF. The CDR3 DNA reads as TGCAGCGTTGATCGGGAATTAAGCTACACCTTC. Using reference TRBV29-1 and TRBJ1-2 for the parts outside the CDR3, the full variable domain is SAVISQKPSRDICQRGTSLTIQCQVDSQVTMMFWYRQQPGQSLTLIATANQGSEATYESGFVIDKFPISRPNLTFSTLTVSNMSPEDSSIYLCSVDRELSYTFGSGTRLTVV.

For the CDR3, the DNA is TGTGCCAGCAGCCGGGACCCCAACAGGGCTGAAAACATTCAGTACTTC. Residues: CASSRDPNRAENIQYF. The chain combines TRBV4-2 with TRBJ2-4, with D possibly being TRBD1 (6 bases). CDR3 length: 16 residues. Germline V gene lookup returns CDR1 LGHNA and CDR2 YNFKEQ. V was shortened by 4 bases and J by 5 bases, with 18 bases between the two germline ends.

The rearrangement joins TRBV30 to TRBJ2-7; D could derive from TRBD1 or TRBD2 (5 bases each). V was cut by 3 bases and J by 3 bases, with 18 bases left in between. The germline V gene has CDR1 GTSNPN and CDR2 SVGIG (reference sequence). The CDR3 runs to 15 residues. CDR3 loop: CAWSFNTGPHYEQYF. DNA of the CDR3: TGTGCCTGGAGCTTCAATACGGGACCTCACTACGAGCAGTACTTC. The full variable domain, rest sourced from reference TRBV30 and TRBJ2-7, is SQTIHQWPATLVQPVGSPLSLECTVEGTSNPNLYWYRQAAGRGLQLLFYSVGIGQISSEVPQNLSASRPQDRQFILSSKKLLLSDSGFYLCAWSFNTGPHYEQYFGPGTRLTVT.

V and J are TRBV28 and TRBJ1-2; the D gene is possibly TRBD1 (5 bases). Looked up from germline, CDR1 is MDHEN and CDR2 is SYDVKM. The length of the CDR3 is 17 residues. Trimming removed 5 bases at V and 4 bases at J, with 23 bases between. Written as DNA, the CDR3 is TGTGCCAGCAGTCAATCTGTTCGGGGGACTCCGTTCTATGGCTACACCTTC. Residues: CASSQSVRGTPFYGYTF.

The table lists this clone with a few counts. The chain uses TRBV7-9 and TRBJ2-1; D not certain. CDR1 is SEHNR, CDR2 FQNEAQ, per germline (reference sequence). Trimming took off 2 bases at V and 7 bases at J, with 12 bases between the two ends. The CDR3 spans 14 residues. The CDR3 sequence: CASSLNGFLNEQFF. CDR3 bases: TGTGCCAGCAGCTTAAACGGGTTTTTAAATGAGCAGTTCTTC.

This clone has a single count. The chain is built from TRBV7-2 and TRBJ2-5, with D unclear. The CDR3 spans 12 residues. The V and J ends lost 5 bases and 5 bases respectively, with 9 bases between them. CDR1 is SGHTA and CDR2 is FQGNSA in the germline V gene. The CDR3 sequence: CASSAALETQYF. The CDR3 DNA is TGTGCCAGCAGCGCGGCCTTGGAGACCCAGTACTTC.

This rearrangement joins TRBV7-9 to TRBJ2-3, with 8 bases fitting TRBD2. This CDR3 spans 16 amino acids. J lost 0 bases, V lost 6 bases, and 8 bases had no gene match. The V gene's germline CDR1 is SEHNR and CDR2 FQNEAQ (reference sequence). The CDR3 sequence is CASRDTSGPSTDTQYF. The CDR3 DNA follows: TGTGCCAGCAGGGATACTAGCGGACCTAGCACAGATACGCAGTATTTT.

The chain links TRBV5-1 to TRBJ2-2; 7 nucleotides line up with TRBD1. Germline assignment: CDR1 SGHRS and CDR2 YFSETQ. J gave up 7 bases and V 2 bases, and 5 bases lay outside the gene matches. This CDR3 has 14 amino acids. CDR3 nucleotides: TGCGCCAGCAGCTTCGACAGGGTCAACGGGGAGCTGTTTTTT. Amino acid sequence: CASSFDRVNGELFF.

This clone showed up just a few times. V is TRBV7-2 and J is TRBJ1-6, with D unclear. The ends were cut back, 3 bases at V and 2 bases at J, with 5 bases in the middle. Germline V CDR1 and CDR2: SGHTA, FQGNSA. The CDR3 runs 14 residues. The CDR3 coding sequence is TGTGCCAGCAGCTTGGGGACCTATAATTCACCCCTCCACTTT. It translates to CASSLGTYNSPLHF.

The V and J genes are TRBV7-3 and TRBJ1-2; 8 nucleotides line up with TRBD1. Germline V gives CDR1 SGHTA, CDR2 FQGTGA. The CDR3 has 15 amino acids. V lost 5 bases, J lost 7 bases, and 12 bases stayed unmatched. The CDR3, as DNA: TGTGCCAGCAGCCCCATGGGCCAGGGGGCGAGTGGCTACACCTTC. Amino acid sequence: CASSPMGQGASGYTF.

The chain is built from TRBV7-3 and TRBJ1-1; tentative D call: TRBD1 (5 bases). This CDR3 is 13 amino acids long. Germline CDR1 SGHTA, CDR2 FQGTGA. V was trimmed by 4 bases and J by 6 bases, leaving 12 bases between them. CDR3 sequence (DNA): TGTGCCAGCAGCTCCCTGGTGGGGGCTGAAGCTTTCTTT. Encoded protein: CASSSLVGAEAFF.

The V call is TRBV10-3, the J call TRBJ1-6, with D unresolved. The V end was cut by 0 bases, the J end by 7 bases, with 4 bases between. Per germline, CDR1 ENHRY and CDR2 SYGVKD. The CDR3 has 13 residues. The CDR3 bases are TGTGCCATCAGTGAGTCAGAGAATTCACCCCTCCACTTT. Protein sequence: CAISESENSPLHF.

The CDR3 DNA is TGCAGCGTGGCAGGGGGGACAGGGCCCCTCTATGGCTACACCTTC. As protein: CSVAGGTGPLYGYTF. The chain employs TRBV29-1 and TRBJ1-2; 9 bases map to TRBD1. V lost 6 bases and J lost 4; bases outside the gene matches: 12. The CDR3 consists of 15 residues. The germline CDR1 and CDR2 sequences are SQVTM and ANQGSEA. Filled out from reference TRBV29-1 and TRBJ1-2, the complete variable domain reads SAVISQKPSRDICQRGTSLTIQCQVDSQVTMMFWYRQQPGQSLTLIATANQGSEATYESGFVIDKFPISRPNLTFSTLTVSNMSPEDSSIYLCSVAGGTGPLYGYTFGSGTRLTVV.

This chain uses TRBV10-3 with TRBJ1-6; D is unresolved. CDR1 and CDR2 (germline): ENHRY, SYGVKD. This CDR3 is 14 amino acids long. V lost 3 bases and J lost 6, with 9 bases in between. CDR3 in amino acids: CAISDGVANSPLHF. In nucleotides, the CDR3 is TGTGCCATCAGTGATGGTGTGGCTAATTCACCCCTCCACTTT.

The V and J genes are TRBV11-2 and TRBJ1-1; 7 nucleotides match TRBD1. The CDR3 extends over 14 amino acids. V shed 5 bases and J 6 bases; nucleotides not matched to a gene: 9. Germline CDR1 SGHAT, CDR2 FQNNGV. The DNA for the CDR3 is TGTGCCAGCAGCCGACCAAGACAGGGCCCTGAAGCTTTCTTT. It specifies CASSRPRQGPEAFF.

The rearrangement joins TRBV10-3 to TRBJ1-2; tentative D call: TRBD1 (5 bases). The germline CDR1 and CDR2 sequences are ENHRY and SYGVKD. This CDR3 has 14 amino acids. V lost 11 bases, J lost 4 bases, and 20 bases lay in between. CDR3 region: CARVSTGGTYGYTF. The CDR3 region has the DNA TGTGCCCGGGTGTCTACAGGAGGGACCTATGGCTACACCTTC.

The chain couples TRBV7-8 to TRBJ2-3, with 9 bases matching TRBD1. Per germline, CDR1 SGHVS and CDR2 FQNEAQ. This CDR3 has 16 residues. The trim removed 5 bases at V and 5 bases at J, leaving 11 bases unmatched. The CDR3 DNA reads TGTGCCAGCAGCCAGAGCGGGACAGGGATATTAGATACGCAGTATTTT. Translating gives CASSQSGTGILDTQYF.

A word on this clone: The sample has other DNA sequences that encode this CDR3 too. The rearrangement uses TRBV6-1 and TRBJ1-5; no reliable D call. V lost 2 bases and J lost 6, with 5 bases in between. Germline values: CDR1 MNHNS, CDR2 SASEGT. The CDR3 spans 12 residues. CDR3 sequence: CASSERSQPQHF. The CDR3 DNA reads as TGTGCCAGCAGTGAACGCAGTCAGCCCCAGCATTTT.